A single sample gave rise to the 8 T cell receptor beta chains below, sequenced in a study of blood T cell repertoires in COVID-19. Data came from immunoSEQ multiplex PCR; TCRdb stores just in-frame clones and leaves some out. Found here are over 200,000 clones, 84% of them singletons; the top ten hold approximately 6.8%. The sequencing input was PBMCs or T cells enriched from blood (not recorded which). These receptors originate from a woman in her thirties or forties who had recovered from COVID-19.

This clone was seen just once. The chain carries TRBV30 and TRBJ1-2; D is unresolved. This CDR3 contains 11 residues. The ends were cut back, 2 bases at V and 7 bases at J, with 8 bases in the middle. Germline CDR1 GTSNPN, CDR2 SVGIG (reference sequence). CDR3 sequence reads: CAWSFGRGYTF. The CDR3, as DNA: TGTGCCTGGAGTTTTGGGCGTGGCTACACCTTC.

This clone was found once. The CDR3 DNA reads as TGTGCCAGCAGCACACGCCGAGGCGCGCAGTTCTTC. It translates to CASSTRRGAQFF. The V gene is TRBV7-2, the J gene TRBJ2-1; D not resolved. The length of the CDR3 is 12 residues. CDR1 is SGHTA and CDR2 is FQGNSA in the germline V gene. V gave up 5 bases and J gave up 12 bases, with 14 bases separating them.

This clone is a singleton in its sample. The chain links TRBV19 to TRBJ1-1, with no clear D. The CDR3 is made up of 13 amino acids. The germline gives CDR1 LNHDA, CDR2 SQIVND (reference sequence). Between the trimmed V and J ends, which lost 10 bases and 1 base, there was a span of 13 bases. The CDR3 DNA follows: TGTGCCACCAGTACCCCTGGGAACACTGAAGCTTTCTTT. Translated, it gives CATSTPGNTEAFF.

This clone showed up just a few times. This rearrangement joins TRBV5-1 to TRBJ1-2; D is perhaps TRBD1 (6 bases). The V and J ends lost 0 bases and 3 bases respectively, with 15 bases between them. CDR3 length equals 16 residues. Germline CDR1 and CDR2: SGHRS and YFSETQ. CDR3 nucleotide sequence: TGCGCCAGCAGCTTGGGTGGCAGGGGAGTCGACTATGGCTACACCTTC. It codes for CASSLGGRGVDYGYTF.

This clone was detected only once. The junction differs from germline at one of its ends, possibly a read error. The rearrangement joins TRBV7-7 to TRBJ2-1, with TRBD2 identical over 7 bases. This CDR3 region has 14 residues. Germline V lookup: CDR1 SSHAT, CDR2 FNYEAQ (reference sequence). CDR3 sequence: CASSLGQNWGGLVF. CDR3 bases: TGTGCCAGCAGCTTAGGGCAGAACTGGGGGGGACTGGTCTTC.

J is TRBJ2-2 and V is TRBV3-1 (or the pseudogene TRBV3-2); 9 bases match TRBD2. This CDR3 spans 17 amino acids. Losses at the gene ends were 5 bases for V and 0 bases for J; bases not matched to a gene: 7. Per the germline V gene, CDR1 is LGHDT and CDR2 is YNNKEL (reference sequence). The CDR3 DNA is TGTGCCAGCAGCTACCGGACTAGCGCAACGAACACCGGGGAGCTGTTTTTT. The encoded protein is CASSYRTSATNTGELFF.

The chain employs TRBV6-4 and TRBJ2-1, with D possibly matching TRBD2 (6 bases). This CDR3 is built from 15 residues. V was cut by 2 bases and J by 2 bases, with 10 bases left in between. The germline gives CDR1 MRHNA, CDR2 SNTAGT. CDR3 in DNA: TGTGCCAGCAGTGACCCTCTAGCGCCCTACAATGAGCAGTTCTTC. This encodes CASSDPLAPYNEQFF.

This clone came up once. V usage is TRBV2 and J usage is TRBJ2-3, with 13 bases that match TRBD2. V dropped 8 bases and J dropped 4; count of bases not matched to a gene: 6. CDR1 and CDR2 (germline): SNHLY, FYNNEI. This CDR3 has 15 amino acids. The CDR3 coding sequence is TGTGCCAGCGTCGGGACTAGCGGGATCGCAGATACGCAGTATTTT. Encoded protein: CASVGTSGIADTQYF.